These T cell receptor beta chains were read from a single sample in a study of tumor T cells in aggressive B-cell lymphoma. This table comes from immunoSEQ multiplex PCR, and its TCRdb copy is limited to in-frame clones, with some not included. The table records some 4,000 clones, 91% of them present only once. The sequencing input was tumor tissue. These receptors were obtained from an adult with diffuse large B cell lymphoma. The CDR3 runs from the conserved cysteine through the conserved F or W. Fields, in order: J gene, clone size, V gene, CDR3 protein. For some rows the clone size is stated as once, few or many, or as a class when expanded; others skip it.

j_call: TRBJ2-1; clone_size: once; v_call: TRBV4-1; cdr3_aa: CASSQGVAASYNEQFF
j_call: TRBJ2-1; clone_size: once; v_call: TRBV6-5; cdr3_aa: CVTEPVAGGLSEQFF
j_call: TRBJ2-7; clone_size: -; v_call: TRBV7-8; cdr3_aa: CASSLAGGDPLF
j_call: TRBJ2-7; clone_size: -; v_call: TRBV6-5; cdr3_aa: CASSYSSTRAYEQYF
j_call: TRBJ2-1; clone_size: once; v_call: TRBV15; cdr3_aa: CATSREAGGVSAYNEQFF
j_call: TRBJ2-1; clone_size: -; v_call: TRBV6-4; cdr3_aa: CASSDRGAGQMSKQFF
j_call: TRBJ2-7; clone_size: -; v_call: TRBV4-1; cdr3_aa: CASSRRGQGEAYEQYF
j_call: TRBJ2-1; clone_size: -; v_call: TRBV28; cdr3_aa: CASSNFRNEQFF
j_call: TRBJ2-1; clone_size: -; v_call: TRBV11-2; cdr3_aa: CASSYNRVPRFF
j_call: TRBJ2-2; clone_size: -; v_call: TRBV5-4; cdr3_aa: CASSFGSELGELFF
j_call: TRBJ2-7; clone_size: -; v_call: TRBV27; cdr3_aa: CASSLTSGSIEQYF
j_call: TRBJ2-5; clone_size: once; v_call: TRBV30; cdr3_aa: CAWTRDRGNQETQYF
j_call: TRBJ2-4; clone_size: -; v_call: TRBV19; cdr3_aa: CASSISGEHIQYF
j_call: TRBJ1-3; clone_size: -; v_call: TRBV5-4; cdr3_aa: CASSLDADSGNTIYF
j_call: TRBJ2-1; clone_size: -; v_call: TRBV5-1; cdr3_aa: CASSLNGLAGVNEQFF
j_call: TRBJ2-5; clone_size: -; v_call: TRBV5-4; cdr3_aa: CASKPDGETQYF
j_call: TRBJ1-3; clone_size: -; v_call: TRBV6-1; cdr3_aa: CAGSSFNTIYF
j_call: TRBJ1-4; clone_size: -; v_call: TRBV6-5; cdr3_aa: CASSHREGREKLFF
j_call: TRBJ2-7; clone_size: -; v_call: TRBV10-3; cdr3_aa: CAIESGQLGEQYF
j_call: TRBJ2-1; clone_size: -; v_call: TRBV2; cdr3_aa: CASNGLAGGNEQFF
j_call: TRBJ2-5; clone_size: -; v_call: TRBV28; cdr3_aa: CASSPTQGRETQYF
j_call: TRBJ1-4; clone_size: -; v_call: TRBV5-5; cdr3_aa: CASSSGQGWLTNEKLFF
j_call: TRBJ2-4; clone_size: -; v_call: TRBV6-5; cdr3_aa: CASSYSLATAKNIQYF
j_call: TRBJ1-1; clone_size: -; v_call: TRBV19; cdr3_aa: CASSMGNTEAFF
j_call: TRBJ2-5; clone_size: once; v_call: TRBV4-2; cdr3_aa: CASSQDRIQETQYF
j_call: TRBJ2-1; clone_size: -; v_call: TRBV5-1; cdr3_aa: CASSPGLAGYNEQFF
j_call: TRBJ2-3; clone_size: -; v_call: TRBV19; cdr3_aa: CASRDSMDTQYF
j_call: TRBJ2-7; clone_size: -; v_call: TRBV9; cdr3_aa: CASSVTGVRGDEQYF
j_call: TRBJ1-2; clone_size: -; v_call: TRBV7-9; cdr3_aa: CASNLSRLEGYTF
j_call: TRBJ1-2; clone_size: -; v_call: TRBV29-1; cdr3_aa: CSVEGGQSYGYTF
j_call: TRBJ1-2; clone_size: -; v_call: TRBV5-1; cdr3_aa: CASSLGQSNYGYTF
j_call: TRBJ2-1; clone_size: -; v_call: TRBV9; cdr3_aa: CASRSRYEQFF
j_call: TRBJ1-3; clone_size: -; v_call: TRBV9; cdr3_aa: CASSGRRDSGSGNTIYF
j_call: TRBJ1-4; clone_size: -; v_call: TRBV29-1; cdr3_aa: CSVSSGEKKLFF
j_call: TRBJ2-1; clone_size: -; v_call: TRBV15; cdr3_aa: CATSRVPGGMTEQFF
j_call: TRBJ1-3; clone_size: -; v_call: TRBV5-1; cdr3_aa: CASSRGTGGTGNTIYF
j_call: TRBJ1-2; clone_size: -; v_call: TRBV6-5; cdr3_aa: CASRGTGNYGYTF
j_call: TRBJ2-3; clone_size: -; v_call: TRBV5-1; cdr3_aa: CASSVRTSGSTNTQYF
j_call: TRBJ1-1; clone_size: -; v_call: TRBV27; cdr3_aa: CASSSGQTLMNTEAFF
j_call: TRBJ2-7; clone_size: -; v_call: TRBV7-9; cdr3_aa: CASSFPRDSTMPYEQYF
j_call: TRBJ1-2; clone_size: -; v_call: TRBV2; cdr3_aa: CASSRDMSYGYTF
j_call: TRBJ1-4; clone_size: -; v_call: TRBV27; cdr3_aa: CASSPRFDSPEKLFF